The entry that follows covers one T cell receptor (beta chain) sequence. Its antigen is currently unknown. The data stem from a study of T cells in localized non-small cell lung cancer. Points from the study as a whole: The greatest T cell clonality was found in uninvolved adjacent lung (higher than in tumor). An association was observed between higher blood T cell density and longer overall survival.

The length of the CDR3 is 13 residues. The V end was cut by 4 bases, the J end by 4 bases, with 8 bases between. Per germline, CDR1 SGHDN and CDR2 FVKESK. The repertoire was sequenced with immunoSEQ multiplex PCR; TCRdb's copy has only in-frame clones and lacks some. The table records tens of thousands of clones, approximately 90% of them present only once. The sequenced sample was peripheral blood mononuclear cells, obtained before any cancer treatment. The source of this sequence is a woman aged 40-70 years with stage III lung adenocarcinoma. The chain employs TRBV14 and TRBJ1-5; D not certain. The CDR3 DNA reads TGTGCCAGCAGCCGCACAGTAAATCAGCCCCAGCATTTT. This codes for CASSRTVNQPQHF.